Sequencing of this T cell receptor (beta chain) was carried out in a study of blood T cell repertoires in COVID-19. The wider study: The United States, Italy and Spain supplied acute and convalescent COVID-19 samples. PBMCs, B-cell-depleted T cells, or T cells provided the cDNA or gDNA that made up the material.

Repertoires were generated with immunoSEQ multiplex PCR, while TCRdb's copy carries only in-frame clones and drops some. In the table there are 200,000 to 250,000 clones, roughly 89% of which are singletons. Participants were aged about 18 to 90 years from around 26 US areas. Donors in Cohort 3 counted as recovered after two negative PCRs, clearance, or symptom resolution. The germline V gene encodes CDR1 SGHTA and CDR2 FQGNSA. The V segment lost 7 bases and the J segment 2 bases; nucleotides outside the gene matches: 13. The CDR3 extends over 16 amino acids. This receptor was identified in a woman in her thirties or forties who had recovered from COVID-19. The chain couples TRBV7-2 to TRBJ2-5; 7 positions match TRBD1. The sequenced material came from PBMCs or T cells enriched from blood (not recorded which). The CDR3 is CASKARDSLPQETQYF. CDR3 sequence (DNA): TGTGCCAGCAAGGCTCGGGACAGTCTCCCTCAAGAGACCCAGTACTTC. The full variable domain, its missing parts supplied by reference TRBV7-2 and TRBJ2-5, is GAGVSQSPSNKVTEKGKDVELRCDPISGHTALYWYRQSLGQGLEFLIYFQGNSAPDKSGLPSDRFSAERTGGSVSTLTIQRTQQEDSAVYLCASKARDSLPQETQYFGPGTRLLVL.